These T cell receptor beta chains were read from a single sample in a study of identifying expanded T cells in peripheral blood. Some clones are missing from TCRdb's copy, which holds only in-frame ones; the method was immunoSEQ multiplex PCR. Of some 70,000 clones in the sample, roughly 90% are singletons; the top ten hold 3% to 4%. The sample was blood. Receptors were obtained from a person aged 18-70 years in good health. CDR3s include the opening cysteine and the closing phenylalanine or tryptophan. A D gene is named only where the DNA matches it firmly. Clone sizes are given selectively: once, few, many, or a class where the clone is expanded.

CDR3nt: TGCGCCAGCAGCCAGGGGAACAGGTACGAGCAGTACTTC; CDR3aa: CASSQGNRYEQYF; j_gene: TRBJ2-7; v_gene: TRBV4-3; d_gene: -; len: 13; abundance: -
CDR3nt: TGTGCCAGCAGCCCCGACTATCGGGGGATTGATGGCTACACCTTC; CDR3aa: CASSPDYRGIDGYTF; j_gene: TRBJ1-2; v_gene: TRBV7-9; d_gene: -; len: 15; abundance: -
CDR3nt: TGTGCCAGCAGTTACTCCTCGCCCAGGGTTACTGAAGCTTTCTTT; CDR3aa: CASSYSSPRVTEAFF; j_gene: TRBJ1-1; v_gene: TRBV6-5; d_gene: -; len: 15; abundance: -
CDR3nt: TGTGCCAGCAGCGGACTAGCGGGAGGGCAAGAGACCCAGTACTTC; CDR3aa: CASSGLAGGQETQYF; j_gene: TRBJ2-5; v_gene: TRBV6-1; d_gene: TRBD2; len: 15; abundance: -
CDR3nt: TGTGCCAGCAGTGAAGTGACAGGGGTTTTGGGCACTGAAGCTTTCTTT; CDR3aa: CASSEVTGVLGTEAFF; j_gene: TRBJ1-1; v_gene: TRBV6-1; d_gene: TRBD1; len: 16; abundance: -
CDR3nt: TGCGCCAGCAGCCAAGATGCCAGGTGGGAGACCCAGTACTTC; CDR3aa: CASSQDARWETQYF; j_gene: TRBJ2-5; v_gene: TRBV4-1; d_gene: -; len: 14; abundance: -
CDR3nt: TGTGCCCGCGGGAGCTTGAGCACCGGGGAGCTGTTTTTT; CDR3aa: CARGSLSTGELFF; j_gene: TRBJ2-2; v_gene: TRBV7-2; d_gene: TRBD2; len: 13; abundance: -
CDR3nt: TGTGCCAGCAGTTACGCGAGAACGGGCGGAAACACCATATATTTT; CDR3aa: CASSYARTGGNTIYF; j_gene: TRBJ1-3; v_gene: TRBV6-6; d_gene: -; len: 15; abundance: -
CDR3nt: TGTGCCAGCAGCCCCCGACAGGTTATCTCCGTTACGCAGTATTTT; CDR3aa: CASSPRQVISVTQYF; j_gene: TRBJ2-3; v_gene: TRBV7-2; d_gene: -; len: 15; abundance: -
CDR3nt: TGTGCCAGCAATTGGGTAGCGCGATCCTACGAGCAGTACTTC; CDR3aa: CASNWVARSYEQYF; j_gene: TRBJ2-7; v_gene: TRBV2; d_gene: -; len: 14; abundance: -
CDR3nt: TGTGCCAGCAGCTCCACAGATACGCAGTATTTT; CDR3aa: CASSSTDTQYF; j_gene: TRBJ2-3; v_gene: TRBV5-6; d_gene: -; len: 11; abundance: -
CDR3nt: TGTGCCAGCAGACCCAATGCCAGGGCAGCCTACGAGCAGTACTTC; CDR3aa: CASRPNARAAYEQYF; j_gene: TRBJ2-7; v_gene: TRBV28; d_gene: -; len: 15; abundance: once
CDR3nt: TGTGCCCTTGTTGGGAACGAGCAGTACTTC; CDR3aa: CALVGNEQYF; j_gene: TRBJ2-7; v_gene: TRBV30; d_gene: -; len: 10; abundance: -
CDR3nt: TGTGCCAGCAGCCCCGGGGGTAGGGCTGGGGGCTACACCTTC; CDR3aa: CASSPGGRAGGYTF; j_gene: TRBJ1-2; v_gene: TRBV7-2; d_gene: -; len: 14; abundance: -
CDR3nt: TGCAGCGCTGTGGACAGGGGGAACACTGAAGCTTTCTTT; CDR3aa: CSAVDRGNTEAFF; j_gene: TRBJ1-1; v_gene: TRBV29-1; d_gene: TRBD1; len: 13; abundance: -
CDR3nt: TGTGCCACCAGATCCAGGGGGGGCGGTGAAAAACTGTTTTTT; CDR3aa: CATRSRGGGEKLFF; j_gene: TRBJ1-4; v_gene: TRBV15; d_gene: TRBD1; len: 14; abundance: -
CDR3nt: TGTGCCAGCATTCGGACAGGGGGCCTCCAAGAGACCCAGTACTTC; CDR3aa: CASIRTGGLQETQYF; j_gene: TRBJ2-5; v_gene: TRBV28; d_gene: TRBD1; len: 15; abundance: -
CDR3nt: TGCAGCACCCGCGTACAGGGGAGTAGGGATACGCAGTATTTT; CDR3aa: CSTRVQGSRDTQYF; j_gene: TRBJ2-3; v_gene: TRBV29-1; d_gene: TRBD1; len: 14; abundance: -
CDR3nt: TGTGCCAGCAGTTTAACTAGCGGGAGAGGTGAGCAGTTCTTC; CDR3aa: CASSLTSGRGEQFF; j_gene: TRBJ2-1; v_gene: TRBV28; d_gene: TRBD2; len: 14; abundance: -
CDR3nt: TGTGCCAGCAGGGGACTAAGGGAAGATGAGCAGTTCTTC; CDR3aa: CASRGLREDEQFF; j_gene: TRBJ2-1; v_gene: TRBV6-6; d_gene: TRBD2; len: 13; abundance: -
CDR3nt: TGTGCCATTTCAGCGGGAGGACCGGATACGCAGTATTTT; CDR3aa: CAISAGGPDTQYF; j_gene: TRBJ2-3; v_gene: TRBV10-3; d_gene: TRBD2; len: 13; abundance: once
CDR3nt: TGTGCCAGTAGTATTGCGGAGGGGGCCTATGGCTACACCTTC; CDR3aa: CASSIAEGAYGYTF; j_gene: TRBJ1-2; v_gene: TRBV19; d_gene: TRBD1; len: 14; abundance: -
CDR3nt: TGTGCCAGCAGTGAAGGGGACAAGGGGCATGAGCAGTTCTTC; CDR3aa: CASSEGDKGHEQFF; j_gene: TRBJ2-1; v_gene: TRBV6-1; d_gene: -; len: 14; abundance: few
CDR3nt: TGCGCCAGCAGCCGGAGATCGGACGCAAGCACAGATACGCAGTATTTT; CDR3aa: CASSRRSDASTDTQYF; j_gene: TRBJ2-3; v_gene: TRBV5-1; d_gene: -; len: 16; abundance: -
CDR3nt: TGTGCCAGCAGCTTTCGGGAGGGACAAGCTTTCTTT; CDR3aa: CASSFREGQAFF; j_gene: TRBJ1-1; v_gene: TRBV7-2; d_gene: -; len: 12; abundance: -
CDR3nt: TGTGCCAGCACCCAGGGAATTGGGCAGCCCCAGCATTTT; CDR3aa: CASTQGIGQPQHF; j_gene: TRBJ1-5; v_gene: TRBV2; d_gene: -; len: 13; abundance: -
CDR3nt: TGTGCCAGCACCCCCGCAGGGCGGAACTACGAGCAGTACTTC; CDR3aa: CASTPAGRNYEQYF; j_gene: TRBJ2-7; v_gene: TRBV27; d_gene: -; len: 14; abundance: -
CDR3nt: TGCAGCGCCAGGGGGGCAGATGTTGGCTACACCTTC; CDR3aa: CSARGADVGYTF; j_gene: TRBJ1-2; v_gene: TRBV29-1; d_gene: TRBD1; len: 12; abundance: -
CDR3nt: TGTGCCAGCACCCTAGCGGGGGGGGGATACGAGCAGTACTTC; CDR3aa: CASTLAGGGYEQYF; j_gene: TRBJ2-7; v_gene: TRBV7-2; d_gene: TRBD2; len: 14; abundance: -
CDR3nt: TGTGCCAGCAGCTTAGCGACAGTCACCTACGAGCAGTACTTC; CDR3aa: CASSLATVTYEQYF; j_gene: TRBJ2-7; v_gene: TRBV7-8; d_gene: -; len: 14; abundance: -
CDR3nt: TGTGCCAGCAGCTCGGCCGGGACGGTGAATTCACCCCTCCACTTT; CDR3aa: CASSSAGTVNSPLHF; j_gene: TRBJ1-6; v_gene: TRBV6-6; d_gene: -; len: 15; abundance: -
CDR3nt: TGCGCCAGCAGCCCTTTAGGGGTTACAGATACGCAGTATTTT; CDR3aa: CASSPLGVTDTQYF; j_gene: TRBJ2-3; v_gene: TRBV4-3; d_gene: -; len: 14; abundance: -
CDR3nt: TGCGCCAGCAGCCAAAGGGGGGCCGGGACAGGAGACAATGAGCAGTTCTTC; CDR3aa: CASSQRGAGTGDNEQFF; j_gene: TRBJ2-1; v_gene: TRBV4-3; d_gene: TRBD1; len: 17; abundance: -
CDR3nt: TGCGCCAGCAGCCAAGATCCCCAGCGGGGTCAAGAGACCCAGTACTTC; CDR3aa: CASSQDPQRGQETQYF; j_gene: TRBJ2-5; v_gene: TRBV4-3; d_gene: TRBD2; len: 16; abundance: few
CDR3nt: TGTGCCAGCAGCTGGGGGTTTAGCTCCTACAATGAGCAGTTCTTC; CDR3aa: CASSWGFSSYNEQFF; j_gene: TRBJ2-1; v_gene: TRBV11-3; d_gene: -; len: 15; abundance: -
CDR3nt: TGCGCCAGCAGCCAAGCGCGGTTTAGCTCCTACAATGAGCAGTTCTTC; CDR3aa: CASSQARFSSYNEQFF; j_gene: TRBJ2-1; v_gene: TRBV4-3; d_gene: -; len: 16; abundance: -
CDR3nt: TGTGCCAGCAGTTACTCGTACGACAGAATGACCGGGGAGCTGTTTTTT; CDR3aa: CASSYSYDRMTGELFF; j_gene: TRBJ2-2; v_gene: TRBV6-5; d_gene: -; len: 16; abundance: -
CDR3nt: TGTGCCAGCAGCGTAGGGGTGAACCGGGACCGGGAGCTGTTTTTT; CDR3aa: CASSVGVNRDRELFF; j_gene: TRBJ2-2; v_gene: TRBV9; d_gene: -; len: 15; abundance: -
CDR3nt: TGCAGCGTTGGACTGGGGGAAAAACTGTTTTTT; CDR3aa: CSVGLGEKLFF; j_gene: TRBJ1-4; v_gene: TRBV29-1; d_gene: -; len: 11; abundance: -
CDR3nt: TGCGCCAGCAGCTCCGGACTAGCGGGAAACACCGGGGAGCTGTTTTTT; CDR3aa: CASSSGLAGNTGELFF; j_gene: TRBJ2-2; v_gene: TRBV5-1; d_gene: TRBD2; len: 16; abundance: -
CDR3nt: TGTGCCAGCAGCCAAGAATCGGTCCCCGCGGGAGGTTCCTACGAGCAGTACTTC; CDR3aa: CASSQESVPAGGSYEQYF; j_gene: TRBJ2-7; v_gene: TRBV4-2; d_gene: TRBD2; len: 18; abundance: -
CDR3nt: TGTGCCAGCTCACCACGTTCGGATAATTCACCCCTCCACTTT; CDR3aa: CASSPRSDNSPLHF; j_gene: TRBJ1-6; v_gene: TRBV18; d_gene: -; len: 14; abundance: few
CDR3nt: TGTGCCAGCAGCTTTGGACAGGGCCAAGAGACCCAGTACTTC; CDR3aa: CASSFGQGQETQYF; j_gene: TRBJ2-5; v_gene: TRBV5-6; d_gene: TRBD1; len: 14; abundance: -
CDR3nt: TGTGCCTGGAGTGGGAGGGACTCCTACGAGCAGTACTTC; CDR3aa: CAWSGRDSYEQYF; j_gene: TRBJ2-7; v_gene: TRBV30; d_gene: -; len: 13; abundance: -
CDR3nt: TGTGCCAGTAGTATAAGGCAGGCCGGAGAGGGCTACACCTTC; CDR3aa: CASSIRQAGEGYTF; j_gene: TRBJ1-2; v_gene: TRBV19; d_gene: -; len: 14; abundance: -